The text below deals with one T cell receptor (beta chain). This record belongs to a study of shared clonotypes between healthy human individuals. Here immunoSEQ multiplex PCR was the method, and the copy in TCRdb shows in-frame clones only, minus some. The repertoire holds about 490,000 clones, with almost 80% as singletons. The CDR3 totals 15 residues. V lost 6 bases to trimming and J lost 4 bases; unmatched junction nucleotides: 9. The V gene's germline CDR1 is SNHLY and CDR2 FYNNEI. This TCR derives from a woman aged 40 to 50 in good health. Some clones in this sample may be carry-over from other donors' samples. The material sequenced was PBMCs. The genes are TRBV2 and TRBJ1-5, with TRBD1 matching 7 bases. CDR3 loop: CASRSKTGMNQPQHF. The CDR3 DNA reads TGTGCCAGCAGGTCGAAGACAGGGATGAATCAGCCCCAGCATTTT.